This T cell receptor (beta chain) is from a study of T cell clonotyping in hematopoietic cell transplantation. Findings and limits, study-wide: At the given depth, recipient repertoires were over 95% de novo clonotypes. Recipient TCR diversity dropped after transplant; expanded clonotypes rose from day 30 to 180. Without cell sorting, CD4 versus CD8 contributions remain unresolved. Higher Inverse Simpson Index values in graft donor and pretransplant recipient predicted broader posttransplant TCR diversity.

There are 16 residues in the CDR3. V gave up 4 bases and J gave up 2 bases; unmatched junction bases: 11. Germline lookup yields CDR1 MNHEY and CDR2 SVGAGI. For this clone: Antigen unknown.

Profiled with immunoSEQ multiplex PCR; TCRdb holds only in-frame clones, not every one. Of more than 8,000 clones listed, roughly 91% are singletons. This sequence was found in a male patient between 60 and 69 years old who had an allogeneic stem cell transplant from a related donor, so the T cells may come from the graft donor. Some clones in this sample may be carry-over from other donors' samples. This material consisted of peripheral blood mononuclear cells, taken at the time of graft-versus-host disease after allogeneic stem cell transplant. The chain has TRBV6-5 and TRBJ2-7; 7 nucleotides agree with TRBD1. The CDR3 DNA sequence: TGTGCCAGCAGTTTTTATAGGGCAGGGGGAACCTACGAGCAGTACTTC. Amino acids: CASSFYRAGGTYEQYF.